These 27 T cell receptor beta chains were all obtained from the same sample, sequenced in a study of T cells in Graves' hyperthyroidism and ophthalmopathy. TCR beta CDR3 regions were amplified from RNA. The HTBI primer set drove a first-round RT-PCR of the TCR CDR3. Each CDR3 protein gets one entry after TCRdb re-called the multiplex PCR reads with MiXCR. The table has about 360,000 distinct CDR3 sequences, under 15% seen once. Sequenced input: blood. The receptors derive from a woman aged 18 to 35 with Graves' hyperthyroidism.

This clonotype was seen repeatedly, ten times or more. The rearrangement links TRBV10-3 to TRBJ2-3, with D possibly called TRBD1 or TRBD2 (6 bases each). The V and J ends lost 4 bases and 2 bases respectively, with 10 bases between them. The CDR3 is made up of 14 amino acids. The germline V gene has CDR1 ENHRY and CDR2 SYGVKD. CDR3 in DNA: TGTGCCATCAGTGTAAGGGGGGTCACAGATACGCAGTATTTT. Translating gives CAISVRGVTDTQYF.

This clonotype has more than one count but fewer than ten. The chain uses TRBV20-1 and TRBJ2-1; D remains unclear. The CDR3 sequence is 9 residues long. Per the germline V gene, CDR1 is DFQATT and CDR2 is SNEGSKA (reference sequence). The CDR3 protein is CSPNPSGFF. The DNA for the CDR3 is TGCAGCCCTAACCCTTCGGGGTTCTTC.

The V call is TRBV10-2, the J call TRBJ1-6, with D possibly being TRBD1 (6 bases). The ends were cut back, 4 bases at V and 0 bases at J, with 10 bases in the middle. This CDR3 has 16 residues. In germline, CDR1 is WSHSY, CDR2 SAAADI. The DNA for the CDR3 is TGCGCCAGCAGTGTAGACAGGAGCTCCTATAATTCACCCCTCCACTTT. Residues: CASSVDRSSYNSPLHF.

This clonotype was recorded many times. The chain couples TRBV28 to TRBJ2-3; 14 bases align to TRBD2. The V gene end was trimmed by 7 bases and the J gene end by 6 bases; junction bases not matched to a gene: 6. The length of the CDR3 is 15 residues. Germline CDR1 MDHEN, CDR2 SYDVKM. DNA for the CDR3: TGTGCCAGCAAAGGTAGACTAGCGGGAGGGGATACGCAGTATTTT. Protein product: CASKGRLAGGDTQYF.

This clonotype has just a few counts. The chain carries TRBV6-1 and TRBJ2-1; no clear D. This CDR3 region has 16 residues. Germline CDR1 reads MNHNS; CDR2 reads SASEGT. Trimming removed 1 base at V and 2 bases at J, with 12 bases between. The DNA of the CDR3 is TGTGCCAGCAGTGAAGAGGGATGGATCGCCTACAATGAGCAGTTCTTC. This sequence encodes CASSEEGWIAYNEQFF.

This clonotype was observed at least ten times. CDR3 in DNA: TGTGCCAGCAGCCAAGATGTGGCGGGATCCAAAACGACAGATACGCAGTATTTT. Amino acids: CASSQDVAGSKTTDTQYF. The chain links TRBV3-1 to TRBJ2-3; D is perhaps TRBD2 (6 bases). V lost 0 bases to trimming and J lost 3 bases, with 19 bases between them. The CDR3 loop spans 18 amino acids. Germline CDR1 and CDR2: LGHDT and YNNKEL (reference sequence).

This clonotype came up many times. The chain links TRBV28 to TRBJ1-5; D may be TRBD1 (5 bases). The germline V and J ends were trimmed by 5 bases and 9 bases, with 14 bases remaining between them. The CDR3 runs to 13 residues. The germline V gene encodes CDR1 MDHEN and CDR2 SYDVKM. The CDR3 region is CASSITGGGPQHF. The CDR3 region has the DNA TGTGCCAGCAGTATTACCGGGGGAGGGCCCCAGCATTTT.

The chain carries TRBV7-9 and TRBJ2-5, with D perhaps TRBD2 (6 bases). Looked up from germline, CDR1 is SEHNR and CDR2 is FQNEAQ (reference sequence). With 5 bases removed from V and 9 bases from J, the gap between germline ends came to 25 bases. The CDR3 runs 16 residues. In DNA, the CDR3 is TGTGCCAGCAGCGCTTATCGTACAGCGTTGGGGGAGGCCCAGTACTTC. Protein sequence: CASSAYRTALGEAQYF.

In this sample, this clonotype turned up many times. The chain employs TRBV6-2 or TRBV6-3 and TRBJ2-7; D possibly uses TRBD1 or TRBD2 (5 bases each). The V gene lost 6 bases and the J gene lost 1 base, with 13 bases spanning the gap. This CDR3 has 14 amino acids. Germline V gene sequence: CDR1 MNHEY, CDR2 SVGEGT. The CDR3 bases are TGTGCCAGCAGCATTGAGGGACCGTCCTACGAGCAGTACTTC. Protein product: CASSIEGPSYEQYF.

This rearrangement joins TRBV19 to TRBJ1-2; the D gene is possibly TRBD1 (5 bases). The germline CDR1 and CDR2 sequences are LNHDA and SQIVND (reference sequence). This CDR3 region has 15 residues. The V end was cut by 0 bases, the J end by 4 bases, with 12 bases between. The CDR3 loop reads CASSIDRQIFYGYTF. CDR3 sequence (DNA): TGTGCCAGTAGTATAGATCGACAGATCTTCTATGGCTACACCTTC.

This clonotype came up many times. CDR3 nucleotides: TGCGCCAGCAGTGGGAACCACTTGGGGCAACACAATGAGCAGTTCTTC. Protein product: CASSGNHLGQHNEQFF. The chain uses TRBV10-1 and TRBJ2-1, with a tentative D call TRBD1 (5 bases). The V gene's germline CDR1 is WNHNN and CDR2 SYGVQD (reference sequence). CDR3 size: 16 residues. The V end lost 4 bases, the J end lost 5 bases, and 18 bases lay between the germline ends.

J is TRBJ2-2 and V is TRBV6-5; D uncertain. The CDR3 is 14 amino acids. In germline, CDR1 is MNHEY, CDR2 SVGAGI. Trimming stripped 1 base from V and 5 bases from J, with 8 bases between. The chain's CDR3 is CASSYYMGTGELFF. CDR3 DNA: TGTGCCAGCAGTTACTATATGGGTACCGGGGAGCTGTTTTTT.

The table lists this clonotype with a few counts. This sequence joins TRBV7-9 and TRBJ2-1; the match to TRBD2 covers 10 bases. CDR1 and CDR2 from the germline V gene are SEHNR and FQNEAQ (reference sequence). V shed 6 bases, J shed 4 bases, and the junction held 9 bases outside the gene matches. The length of the CDR3 is 16 residues. Here the CDR3 reads CASRIVTSGKYNEQFF. The CDR3 region has the DNA TGTGCCAGCAGGATCGTTACTAGCGGGAAGTACAATGAGCAGTTCTTC.

This clonotype was seen at least ten times. The gene calls are TRBV20-1 and TRBJ1-1; D is uncertain. The length of the CDR3 is 13 residues. Deletions cut 0 bases from V and 5 bases from J, with 10 bases between. The germline V gene has CDR1 DFQATT and CDR2 SNEGSKA (reference sequence). CDR3 in amino acids: CSARDMGLTEAFF. The CDR3, as DNA: TGCAGTGCTAGAGATATGGGGTTGACTGAAGCTTTCTTT.

This clonotype has a count of ten or more. The gene calls are TRBV9 and TRBJ1-1; no reliable D call. The CDR3 has 15 amino acids. Germline loops: CDR1 SGDLS, CDR2 YYNGEE. V lost 3 bases and J 5 bases, leaving 17 bases between the germline ends. The CDR3 protein is CASSAYSGPTTEAFF. The CDR3 DNA sequence: TGTGCCAGCAGCGCGTACAGCGGTCCGACAACTGAAGCTTTCTTT.

The chain joins TRBV19 to TRBJ1-6, with D maybe TRBD1 (5 bases). CDR3 size: 14 residues. Per the germline V gene, CDR1 is LNHDA and CDR2 is SQIVND (reference sequence). Trimming pared 3 bases from V and 7 bases from J, leaving 10 bases between. The CDR3 region is CASSMVTENSPLHF. CDR3 in DNA: TGTGCCAGTAGTATGGTGACAGAGAATTCACCCCTCCACTTT. Full variable domain (remainder filled in from reference TRBV19 and TRBJ1-6): DGGITQSPKYLFRKEGQNVTLSCEQNLNHDAMYWYRQDPGQGLRLIYYSQIVNDFQKGDIAEGYSVSREKKESFPLTVTSAQKNPTAFYLCASSMVTENSPLHFGNGTRLTVT.

There are many counts of this clonotype. The chain employs TRBV2 and TRBJ1-2, with no clear D. Trimming removed 5 bases from V and 7 bases from J, with 14 bases in between. Germline CDR1 SNHLY, CDR2 FYNNEI. The CDR3 length is 13 residues. The CDR3 DNA reads TGTGCCAGCAGTAACGACTGGGGAGGTGGCTACACCTTC. It codes for CASSNDWGGGYTF.

This clonotype has at least ten counts. The chain has TRBV2 and TRBJ1-4; D might be TRBD1 (5 bases). Trimming removed 7 bases from V and 8 bases from J, with 17 bases in between. This CDR3 is 14 amino acids long. Germline-derived CDR1 and CDR2 are SNHLY and FYNNEI. CDR3 loop: CASKKGREEEKLFF. The DNA of the CDR3 is TGTGCCAGCAAGAAGGGCAGGGAGGAGGAAAAACTGTTTTTT.

This clonotype was counted many times. The chain uses TRBV6-1 and TRBJ1-1, with 7 bases lining up with TRBD1. V lost 6 bases, J lost 0 bases, and 10 bases stayed unmatched. Germline-derived CDR1 and CDR2 are MNHNS and SASEGT. This CDR3 is built from 16 residues. In DNA, the CDR3 is TGTGCCAGCAGCAACAGGGGTGTAGTTATGAACACTGAAGCTTTCTTT. It specifies CASSNRGVVMNTEAFF.

This clonotype has a count of ten or more. The chain has TRBV12-3 or TRBV12-4 and TRBJ2-2; unclear D gene. The CDR3 runs to 14 residues. Trimming removed 6 bases at V and 6 bases at J, with 14 bases between. This chain's CDR3 is CASRPDLSAGELFF. CDR3 DNA: TGTGCCAGCAGACCAGACCTGTCGGCCGGGGAGCTGTTTTTT.

This clonotype appeared a few times. The genes are TRBV29-1 and TRBJ2-5, with a tentative D call TRBD1 (8 bases). The CDR3 is 12 residues long. Germline V lookup: CDR1 SQVTM, CDR2 ANQGSEA. The V gene lost 5 bases and the J gene lost 7 bases, with 14 bases spanning the gap. For the CDR3, the DNA is TGCAGCGTTCATCACAGGGGGGGGACCCAGTACTTC. Protein: CSVHHRGGTQYF.

This clonotype was detected many times. The J gene is TRBJ1-5, the V gene TRBV6-1, with D maybe TRBD1 (6 bases). Trimming pared 4 bases from V and 6 bases from J, leaving 13 bases between. This CDR3 has 14 amino acids. Looked up from germline, CDR1 is MNHNS and CDR2 is SASEGT. The CDR3 DNA reads TGTGCCAGCAGTGTTAACAGGGCTACTCAGCCCCAGCATTTT. Its translation is CASSVNRATQPQHF.

At least ten counts were recorded for this clonotype. A junction end diverges from the germline sequence, so it may reflect a read error. The J gene is TRBJ2-1, the V gene TRBV30; 10 bases match TRBD1. The CDR3 spans 12 residues. Germline CDR1 GTSNPN, CDR2 SVGIG (reference sequence). CDR3 nucleotide sequence: TGTGCCTGGACAGGACAGGGGGGCCCCTGGGTCTTC. This sequence encodes CAWTGQGGPWVF.

This clonotype was seen ten or more times. The chain carries TRBV2 and TRBJ1-2, with D tentatively TRBD1 (5 bases). The V end was cut by 3 bases, the J end by 4 bases, with 15 bases between. The CDR3 length is 15 residues. In germline, CDR1 is SNHLY, CDR2 FYNNEI. CDR3 sequence reads: CASSDEGGEAYGYTF. The CDR3 region has the DNA TGTGCCAGCAGTGATGAGGGAGGGGAGGCCTATGGCTACACCTTC.

The chain joins TRBV6-2 or TRBV6-3 to TRBJ2-2, with D possibly called TRBD1 or TRBD2 (5 bases each). CDR3 length: 13 residues. The germline V gene has CDR1 MNHEY and CDR2 SVGEGT. Trimming removed 7 bases at V and 4 bases at J, with 10 bases between. This CDR3 is CASIRDATGELFF. CDR3 DNA: TGTGCCAGCATACGGGACGCCACCGGGGAGCTGTTTTTT.

This clonotype was detected only a few times. V gene TRBV5-6 combines with J gene TRBJ1-5, with 10 bases matching TRBD1. J was trimmed by 0 bases and V by 2 bases; bases with no gene match: 2. The CDR3 is made up of 16 amino acids. Germline CDR1 and CDR2: SGHDT and YYEEEE. CDR3 coding DNA: TGTGCCAGCAGCTTCGGGACAGGGGATAGCAATCAGCCCCAGCATTTT. Its translation: CASSFGTGDSNQPQHF.

This clonotype was counted many times. The chain employs TRBV28 and TRBJ1-2; the match to TRBD1 covers 9 bases. The junction had 9 bases not matched to a gene; V was cut back by 6 bases and J by 4 bases. The CDR3 has 15 amino acids. Germline assignment: CDR1 MDHEN and CDR2 SYDVKM. CDR3 sequence reads: CASSLDRGNSYGYTF. For the CDR3, the DNA is TGTGCCAGCAGCTTGGACAGGGGAAATTCCTATGGCTACACCTTC.